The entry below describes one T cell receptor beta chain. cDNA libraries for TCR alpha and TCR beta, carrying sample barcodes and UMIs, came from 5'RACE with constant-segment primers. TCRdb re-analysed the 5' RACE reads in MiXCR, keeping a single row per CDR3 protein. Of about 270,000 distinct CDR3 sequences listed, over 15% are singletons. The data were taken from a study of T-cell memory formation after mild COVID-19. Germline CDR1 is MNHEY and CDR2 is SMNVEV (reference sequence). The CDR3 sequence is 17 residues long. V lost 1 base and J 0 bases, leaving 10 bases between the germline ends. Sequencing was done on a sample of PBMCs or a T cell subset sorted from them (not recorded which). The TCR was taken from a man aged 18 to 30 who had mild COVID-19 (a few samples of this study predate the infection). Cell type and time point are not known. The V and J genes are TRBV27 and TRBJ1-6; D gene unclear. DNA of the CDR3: TGTGCCAGCAGTTTATGGTCCCCTGGCTCCTATAATTCACCCCTCCACTTT. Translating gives CASSLWSPGSYNSPLHF.